This T cell receptor (beta chain) was captured in a study of blood T cell repertoires in COVID-19. Study as a whole: Both acute and convalescent COVID-19 samples were obtained from the United States, Italy and Spain. Sample material is recorded as cDNA or gDNA derived from T cells, B-cell-depleted T cells, or PBMCs.

V dropped 2 bases and J dropped 0 bases, with 11 bases sitting between them. The CDR3 extends over 16 amino acids. Germline-derived CDR1 and CDR2 are SNHLY and FYNNEI. Authors' data handling: Quantification of nucleated cells was approximated via reference gene primer amplification. Libraries were prepared by immunoSEQ multiplex PCR; TCRdb keeps only in-frame clonotypes and omits some of them. V, J and clone size reflect that table, while D and trimming were determined from the DNA. The sample holds about 160,000 clones, roughly 85% seen once. Sequenced material: peripheral blood. This receptor was taken from a human donor with acute or convalescent COVID-19. The donor label of this sample is uncertain. V usage is TRBV2 and J usage is TRBJ2-1, with D unclear. DNA for the CDR3: TGTGCCAGCAGTGAACGGGTCTCGGACTCCTACAATGAGCAGTTCTTC. Translation gives CASSERVSDSYNEQFF.